The rows below give T cell receptor beta chains drawn from one sample of a study of CD8 T cells in Susac syndrome. TCRdb fed the immunoSEQ multiplex PCR reads into MiXCR, producing one record per CDR3 protein. The data contain more than 95,000 distinct CDR3 sequences, 90% to 95% of them singletons. The specimen was CD4+ T cells from PBMCs. All receptors come from a human donor with multiple sclerosis. CDR3s include the opening cysteine and the closing phenylalanine or tryptophan. D genes are given only for firm matches.

CASSPDGYSYEQYF	TGTGCCAGCAGCCCGGACGGGTACTCCTACGAGCAGTACTTC	14	.	TRBV7-3	TRBJ2-7
CASSYKTENTGELFF	TGTGCCAGCTCCTACAAGACGGAGAACACCGGGGAGCTGTTTTTT	15	.	TRBV12-3/TRBV12-4	TRBJ2-2
CASSLGGHEKLFF	TGTGCTAGCAGCTTAGGAGGGCACGAAAAACTGTTTTTT	13	.	TRBV7-7	TRBJ1-4
CASSLAGYGGELFF	TGTGCCAGCAGCTTAGCGGGGTATGGCGGGGAGCTGTTTTTT	14	.	TRBV7-2	TRBJ2-2
CASSRGEGLTSYEQYF	TGTGCCAGCAGCCGAGGGGAGGGACTGACCTCCTACGAGCAGTACTTC	16	TRBD2	TRBV11-2	TRBJ2-7
CASSLGTSGLEQFF	TGTGCCAGCAGCTTAGGGACTAGCGGGCTTGAGCAGTTCTTC	14	TRBD2	TRBV11-2	TRBJ2-1
CASSLAGRIETQYF	TGCGCCAGCAGCTTGGCTGGAAGGATAGAGACCCAGTACTTC	14	.	TRBV5-1	TRBJ2-5
CAWSAGTGATNEKLFF	TGTGCCTGGAGTGCCGGGACAGGGGCAACTAATGAAAAACTGTTTTTT	16	TRBD1	TRBV30	TRBJ1-4
CASSFSRAPGQPQHF	TGCGCCAGCAGCTTTTCCCGGGCCCCAGGTCAGCCCCAGCATTTT	15	.	TRBV4-1	TRBJ1-5
CASSARDESGNTIYF	TGTGCCAGCAGCGCCCGGGACGAATCTGGAAACACCATATATTTT	15	.	TRBV9	TRBJ1-3
CASSSIDEQYF	TGTGCCAGCAGTTCCATCGACGAGCAGTACTTC	11	.	TRBV6-2/TRBV6-3	TRBJ2-7
CASSLSGGGRPQHF	TGTGCCAGCAGTTTATCAGGGGGTGGGCGGCCCCAGCATTTT	14	.	TRBV27	TRBJ1-5
CASSPLPDKNTEAFF	TGTGCCAGCTCACCTCTACCGGACAAGAACACTGAAGCTTTCTTT	15	.	TRBV18	TRBJ1-1
CASSYSGSINYGYTF	TGTGCCAGCAGTTACTCAGGGTCGATCAACTATGGCTACACCTTC	15	.	TRBV6-5	TRBJ1-2
CASSARTGDSTDTQYF	TGTGCCAGCAGTGCCAGGACAGGGGATAGCACAGATACGCAGTATTTT	16	TRBD1	TRBV2	TRBJ2-3
CASSLQGAPTGELFF	TGTGCCAGCAGTCTACAGGGGGCCCCGACCGGGGAGCTGTTTTTT	15	TRBD1	TRBV6-1	TRBJ2-2
CASSPPTGLGTGELFF	TGTGCCAGCTCACCCCCGACAGGGTTGGGCACCGGGGAGCTGTTTTTT	16	TRBD1	TRBV18	TRBJ2-2
CASSAHSGQETQYF	TGTGCCAGCAGCGCCCATAGTGGGCAAGAGACCCAGTACTTC	14	.	TRBV7-3	TRBJ2-5
CASSPRQGRGQETQYF	TGTGCCAGCAGTCCTCGACAGGGGAGGGGCCAAGAGACCCAGTACTTC	16	.	TRBV28	TRBJ2-5
CASSPAGGELNEQFF	TGCGCCAGCAGCCCCGCGGGTGGGGAGCTCAATGAGCAGTTCTTC	15	.	TRBV5-1	TRBJ2-1
CASRPDSSYGYTF	TGTGCCAGCAGACCGGACAGCTCCTATGGCTACACCTTC	13	.	TRBV6-5	TRBJ1-2
CASRAGGHETQYF	TGTGCCAGCAGAGCGGGGGGGCATGAGACCCAGTACTTC	13	TRBD2	TRBV3-1	TRBJ2-5
CASSPEGGSNQPQHF	TGTGCCAGCAGCCCCGAAGGGGGGAGCAATCAGCCCCAGCATTTT	15	.	TRBV6-6	TRBJ1-5
CASSLSGTGGDPAFF	TGTGCCAGCAGCTTAAGTGGTACAGGGGGGGATCCGGCTTTCTTT	15	TRBD1	TRBV7-3	TRBJ1-1
CASSPRGQGTDTQYF	TGCGCCAGCAGCCCCCGGGGACAGGGCACAGATACGCAGTATTTT	15	TRBD1	TRBV4-1	TRBJ2-3
CASSPGTGSASSGELFF	TGTGCCAGCAGCCCCGGGACCGGGAGTGCTTCGTCCGGGGAGCTGTTTTTT	17	.	TRBV7-9	TRBJ2-2
CASSYKNGLADEQYF	TGTGCCAGCAGCTACAAAAACGGTCTTGCGGACGAGCAGTACTTC	15	.	TRBV7-9	TRBJ2-7
CASSFRNEAFF	TGTGCCAGCAGCTTCCGGAATGAAGCTTTCTTT	11	.	TRBV7-9	TRBJ1-1
CASSQVEAPSTGELFF	TGTGCCAGCAGCCAAGTGGAGGCCCCGAGCACCGGGGAGCTGTTTTTT	16	.	TRBV3-1	TRBJ2-2
CATSDRDRYGYTF	TGTGCCACCAGTGACAGGGACAGGTACGGCTACACCTTC	13	TRBD1	TRBV24-1	TRBJ1-2
CASSFPGTEAFF	TGTGCCAGCAGTTTTCCGGGCACTGAAGCTTTCTTT	12	.	TRBV28	TRBJ1-1